This T cell receptor beta chain was profiled in a study of radiation and T cells in renal cell carcinoma. Notes on the study in general: Compared with controls, irradiated tumors had more, larger dominant CDR3 motifs. Irradiated tumors had higher TCR clonality than control tumors.

Concerning this clone itself: Antigen unknown.

The assay was immunoSEQ multiplex PCR, and TCRdb's table has in-frame clones only and misses some. Among roughly 14,000 clones listed, around two thirds were seen once. Germline CDR1 is SGHVS and CDR2 is FQNEAQ. The CDR3 runs to 15 residues. Deletions cut 0 bases from V and 4 bases from J, with 12 bases between. Specified treatment: treatment-naive control, cytoreductive nephrectomy. Control tumor donors were a few females and roughly 10 males, median age roughly 62 years. This clonotype was obtained from a man aged 55 to 70 with renal cell carcinoma. V usage is TRBV7-8 and J usage is TRBJ2-5; tentative D call: TRBD2 (6 bases). Material: tumor tissue, obtained from a patient whose treatment was nephrectomy without radiotherapy. The CDR3 region is CASSLAVQGGETQYF. The CDR3 bases are TGTGCCAGCAGCTTAGCGGTCCAGGGAGGAGAGACCCAGTACTTC.